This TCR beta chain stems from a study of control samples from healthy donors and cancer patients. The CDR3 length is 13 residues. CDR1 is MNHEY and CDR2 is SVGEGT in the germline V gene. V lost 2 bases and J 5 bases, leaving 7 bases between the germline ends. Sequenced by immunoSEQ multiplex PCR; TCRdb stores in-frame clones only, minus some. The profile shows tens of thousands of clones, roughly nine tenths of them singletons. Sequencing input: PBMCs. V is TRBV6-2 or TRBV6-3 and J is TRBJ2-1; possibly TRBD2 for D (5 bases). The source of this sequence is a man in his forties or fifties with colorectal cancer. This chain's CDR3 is CASSYTADNEQFF. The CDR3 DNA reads TGTGCCAGCAGTTACACAGCGGACAATGAGCAGTTCTTC.